Shown below are 16 T cell receptor beta chains from a single sample sequenced in a study of Graves' ophthalmopathy and Graves' hyperthyroidism. Beta-chain TCR CDR3 regions were amplified from RNA transcripts. A first-round RT-PCR used HTBI primers, followed by a second-round multiplex PCR. MiXCR, run by TCRdb on the multiplex PCR reads, gives a single entry per CDR3 protein. The repertoire holds around 1.1 million distinct CDR3 sequences, with 35% to 45% as singletons. The material sequenced was peripheral blood or thyroid tissue (not recorded which). These receptors originate from an adult man with Graves' hyperthyroidism.

The chain links TRBV6-6 to TRBJ1-5; a weak D match, TRBD1 (5 bases). V lost 10 bases to trimming and J lost 6 bases, with 16 bases between them. Germline lookup yields CDR1 MNHNY and CDR2 SVGAGI (reference sequence). This CDR3 has 13 residues. CDR3 loop: CATLGHGGQPQHF. The DNA for the CDR3 is TGTGCCACTCTTGGCCACGGGGGTCAGCCCCAGCATTTT.

The rearrangement joins TRBV10-3 to TRBJ1-4; possibly TRBD1 for D (5 bases). Germline assignment: CDR1 ENHRY and CDR2 SYGVKD. Deletions cut 10 bases from V and 3 bases from J, with 21 bases between. This CDR3 region has 16 residues. The CDR3 nucleotides read TGTGCCAGCAGCTTAGGGTTGGGACGAGCTAATGAAAAACTGTTTTTT. Amino acid sequence: CASSLGLGRANEKLFF.

This clonotype was counted many times. V and J are TRBV7-9 and TRBJ2-7, with 7 bases fitting TRBD2. This CDR3 region has 15 residues. Looked up from germline, CDR1 is SEHNR and CDR2 is FQNEAQ (reference sequence). With V trimmed by 5 bases and J by 4 bases, 11 bases remained unmatched. This CDR3 is CASSGGGTTTYEQYF. CDR3 nucleotide sequence: TGTGCCAGCAGCGGGGGAGGGACTACCACGTACGAGCAGTACTTC.

This clonotype came up once. The chain couples TRBV29-1 to TRBJ2-2, with 7 bases identical to TRBD2. CDR3 length: 14 amino acids. The germline gives CDR1 SQVTM, CDR2 ANQGSEA. V lost 6 bases to trimming and J lost 0 bases; unmatched junction nucleotides: 4. CDR3: CSVLGLPNTGELFF. The DNA for the CDR3 is TGCAGCGTACTGGGACTACCGAACACCGGGGAGCTGTTTTTT.

A word on this clonotype: A much larger clone lies a single base off, so this may be a read error. The chain employs TRBV7-2 and TRBJ1-1; D remains ambiguous. The CDR3 covers 15 residues. Germline V lookup: CDR1 SGHTA, CDR2 FQGNSA. CDR3 amino acids: CASRRLVGLNTKAFF. The CDR3 DNA reads as TGTGCCAGCAGGCGGTTGGTCGGTCTGAACACTAAAGCTTTCTTT.

Only one count was recorded for this clonotype. This chain links TRBV20-1 with TRBJ2-5; perhaps D is TRBD1 or TRBD2 (7 bases each). Germline V gene sequence: CDR1 DFQATT, CDR2 SNEGSKA (reference sequence). The length of the CDR3 is 14 residues. The CDR3 DNA reads TGCAGCGTTGAAGCAGCGGGACAGTGGCTGGCCCAGTACTTC. Translated, it gives CSVEAAGQWLAQYF.

This clonotype appeared once. The rearrangement links TRBV9 to TRBJ2-5; D perhaps matches TRBD1 (6 bases). Gene TRBJ2-1 matches the end of the DNA better, so the J call may be wrong. The CDR3 sequence is 14 residues long. Germline V gene lookup returns CDR1 SGDLS and CDR2 YYNGEE. This CDR3 reads CASSLDQGYNEQFF. CDR3 in DNA: TGTGCCAGCAGCTTGGATCAGGGGTACAATGAGCAGTTCTTC.

There are many counts of this clonotype. J is TRBJ2-5 and V is TRBV29-1; TRBD2 agrees at 13 bases. The trim removed 3 bases at V and 5 bases at J, leaving 6 bases unmatched. Germline loops: CDR1 SQVTM, CDR2 ANQGSEA. This CDR3 region has 15 residues. CDR3 region: CSVDTSGRARETQYF. The CDR3 DNA reads as TGCAGCGTTGATACTAGCGGGAGGGCCCGGGAGACCCAGTACTTC.

J is TRBJ2-7 and V is TRBV12-3 or TRBV12-4; D uncertain. The CDR3 runs to 12 residues. Trimming pared 6 bases from V and 12 bases from J, leaving 18 bases between. CDR3 protein: CASSDRSGSGYF. The CDR3 region has the DNA TGTGCCAGCAGCGACCGAAGTGGGTCAGGGTACTTC.

This clonotype was detected only a few times. This may be a read error: a much more frequent sequence differs by one nucleotide. The chain is built from TRBV10-3 and TRBJ1-5; possibly TRBD1 for D (5 bases). Germline lookup yields CDR1 ENHRY and CDR2 SYGVKD. There are 13 residues in the CDR3. The V end lost 6 bases, the J end lost 6 bases, and 12 bases lay between the germline ends. The DNA of the CDR3 is TGTGCCATCAGGGGGGTGGGAGGTCAGCCCCAGCATTTT. Amino acids: CAIRGVGGQPQHF.

This clonotype was counted ten times or more. The chain has TRBV7-2 and TRBJ1-1; TRBD1 matches at 8 bases. Looked up from germline, CDR1 is SGHTA and CDR2 is FQGNSA. The CDR3 covers 16 residues. Trimming cost V 5 bases and J 1 base; bases outside gene matches: 9. The CDR3 protein is CASSPRDRRPNTEAFF. Written as DNA, the CDR3 is TGTGCCAGCAGCCCCCGGGACAGGCGGCCGAACACTGAAGCTTTCTTT.

This clonotype appeared many times. The chain carries TRBV2 and TRBJ1-5; D is possibly TRBD1 (5 bases). Per germline, CDR1 SNHLY and CDR2 FYNNEI. Deletions cut 4 bases from V and 7 bases from J, with 11 bases between. This CDR3 region has 13 residues. The DNA of the CDR3 is TGTGCCAGCAGTGTAGGGGAGAGACAGCCCCAGCATTTT. Translating it yields CASSVGERQPQHF.

This clonotype has at least ten counts. The rearrangement uses TRBV10-3 and TRBJ2-5; D possibly uses TRBD1 or TRBD2 (5 bases each). The V gene lost 2 bases and the J gene lost 2 bases, with 12 bases spanning the gap. This CDR3 spans 15 amino acids. Germline V gene sequence: CDR1 ENHRY, CDR2 SYGVKD. The chain's CDR3 is CAISERDQLQETQYF. In nucleotides, the CDR3 is TGTGCCATCAGTGAGAGGGACCAACTGCAAGAGACCCAGTACTTC.

The chain is built from TRBV15 and TRBJ2-5; a weak D match, TRBD1 (6 bases). The germline V gene encodes CDR1 LNHNV and CDR2 YYDKDF (reference sequence). The CDR3 sequence is 17 residues long. Trimming removed 1 base at V and 1 base at J, with 16 bases between. The CDR3 region has the DNA TGTGCCACCAGCAGAGGGGCAGGGGTAGGGTTCCAAGAGACCCAGTACTTC. Translating it yields CATSRGAGVGFQETQYF.

Of note for this clonotype: This may arise from a read error, as a much more abundant clone is one base away. The rearrangement links TRBV7-9 to TRBJ2-7, with TRBD2 matching over 10 bases. The length of the CDR3 is 16 residues. J gave up 4 bases and V 5 bases, and 11 bases lay outside the gene matches. Germline loops: CDR1 SEHNR, CDR2 FQNEAQ (reference sequence). In DNA, the CDR3 is TGTGCCAGCAGCCCACCCGGGGCTAGCGGGAGTTACGAGCAGTACTTC. Amino acids: CASSPPGASGSYEQYF.

This clonotype was observed a single time. The chain recombines TRBV5-1 with TRBJ1-1; D is possibly TRBD1 (5 bases). V lost 0 bases to trimming and J lost 6 bases, with 18 bases between them. The CDR3 is made up of 16 amino acids. CDR1 SGHRS and CDR2 YFSETQ come from the germline V gene. The CDR3 nucleotides read TGCGCCAGCAGCTTGGGCGGCAGGGTGGGAAGCCCTGAAGCTTTCTTT. Amino acid sequence: CASSLGGRVGSPEAFF.